This T cell receptor beta chain appears in the sequencing data of a study of blood T cells in healthy people across ages. Study in general: Using template switching, researchers captured about one barcoded beta molecule for each two T cells.

A word on this clonotype: What it binds is not known.

V dropped 6 bases and J dropped 0 bases, with 15 bases sitting between them. CDR3 length: 16 amino acids. Study-level results: Roughly linear age-related decline in beta diversity appeared, significant by age about 40. Observed TCR beta diversity showed a strong correlation with the percentage of naive T cells as measured by flow cytometry.

A sample-barcoded 5' primer and a J-beta primer mix were used in a second PCR of about 7 to 11 cycles. TCRdb processed the 5' RACE reads anew with MiXCR; each CDR3 protein has one entry. The table lists around 1,000,000 distinct CDR3 sequences, 25% of them singletons. These records were also assigned to another study, of T cells of mothers and their children. Per that paper: Every mother supplied over 9 million TCR beta CDR3 reads and every child 2.5 million to 3.5 million.

The origin of this receptor is a girl aged 2 to 9 in good health. The rearrangement joins TRBV12-3 or TRBV12-4 to TRBJ1-3; D may be TRBD1 (5 bases). Sample: blood. CDR3 coding DNA: TGTGCCAGCAGGCCCGGCGGACACTTCTCTGGAAACACCATATATTTT. This gives the protein CASRPGGHFSGNTIYF.